Following are 24 T cell receptor beta chains from one sample sequenced in a study of blood T cell repertoires in COVID-19. Only in-frame clones appear in the TCRdb table, and some are missing; sequencing was by immunoSEQ multiplex PCR. This table has approximately 210,000 clones, approximately 80% appearing once. The sample comprised peripheral blood. The receptors derive from a man aged 25 to 45 with active or convalescent COVID-19.

The chain recombines TRBV7-6 with TRBJ2-1, with TRBD2 as a possible D gene (5 bases). Per germline, CDR1 SGHVS and CDR2 FNYEAQ. Trimming shortened V by 0 bases and J by 0 bases, and 12 bases separated the two germline ends. This CDR3 spans 17 amino acids. The CDR3 sequence: CASSLAGSGYSYNEQFF. Written as DNA, the CDR3 is TGTGCCAGCAGCTTAGCGGGAAGCGGTTACTCCTACAATGAGCAGTTCTTC. Looking up the rest from reference TRBV7-6 and TRBJ2-1 gives the full variable domain: GAGVSQSPRYKVTKRGQDVALRCDPISGHVSLYWYRQALGQGPEFLTYFNYEAQQDKSGLPNDRFSAERPEGSISTLTIQRTEQRDSAMYRCASSLAGSGYSYNEQFFGPGTRLTVL.

The V call is TRBV7-6, the J call TRBJ2-5; a weak D match, TRBD1 (6 bases). V lost 1 base and J 7 bases, leaving 22 bases between the germline ends. The CDR3 length is 17 residues. The germline V gene encodes CDR1 SGHVS and CDR2 FNYEAQ. The CDR3 here is CASSLGRSTWGHATQYF. DNA of the CDR3: TGTGCCAGCAGCTTAGGTCGGTCTACTTGGGGGCACGCGACCCAGTACTTC. Together with reference TRBV7-6 and TRBJ2-5, the CDR3 gives the full variable domain: GAGVSQSPRYKVTKRGQDVALRCDPISGHVSLYWYRQALGQGPEFLTYFNYEAQQDKSGLPNDRFSAERPEGSISTLTIQRTEQRDSAMYRCASSLGRSTWGHATQYFGPGTRLLVL.

The chain recombines TRBV2 with TRBJ1-6, with unresolved D. CDR1 is SNHLY, CDR2 FYNNEI, per germline. V gave up 7 bases and J gave up 10 bases, with 14 bases separating them. The CDR3 runs to 13 residues. The CDR3 sequence is CASTDGSGSPLHF. CDR3 bases: TGTGCCAGCACAGACGGGAGCGGGTCACCCCTCCACTTT. Full variable domain (outside the CDR3, taken from reference TRBV2 and TRBJ1-6): EPEVTQTPSHQVTQMGQEVILRCVPISNHLYFYWYRQILGQKVEFLVSFYNNEISEKSEIFDDQFSVERPDGSNFTLKIRSTKLEDSAMYFCASTDGSGSPLHFGNGTRLTVT.

The gene calls are TRBV9 and TRBJ2-3; 10 nucleotides match TRBD1. The V and J ends lost 1 base and 5 bases, in that order; junction bases with no gene match: 4. The germline CDR1 and CDR2 sequences are SGDLS and YYNGEE. The CDR3 loop spans 15 amino acids. In nucleotides, the CDR3 is TGTGCCAGCAGCGTACGACAGGGGGCCGGAGATACGCAGTATTTT. Residues: CASSVRQGAGDTQYF.

The J gene is TRBJ2-5, the V gene TRBV19; the match to TRBD2 covers 7 bases. Germline trimming cut 6 bases from V and 5 bases from J; bases unmatched to any gene: 6. CDR1 and CDR2 from the germline V gene are LNHDA and SQIVND (reference sequence). The CDR3 sequence is 13 residues long. The DNA of the CDR3 is TGTGCCAGTAGCCGACTAGCCTTTGAGACCCAGTACTTC. It codes for CASSRLAFETQYF.

V usage is TRBV7-2 and J usage is TRBJ1-3; 7 nucleotides align to TRBD1. V gave up 4 bases and J gave up 6 bases; unmatched junction bases: 9. The CDR3 contains 15 residues. In germline, CDR1 is SGHTA, CDR2 FQGNSA. CDR3 DNA: TGTGCCAGCAGCTACTTAAACAGGGGACAAAACACCATATATTTT. Its translation: CASSYLNRGQNTIYF.

The chain is built from TRBV2 and TRBJ2-7, with TRBD2 identical over 11 bases. Germline V lookup: CDR1 SNHLY, CDR2 FYNNEI. This CDR3 comprises 20 residues. V trimming: 2 bases; J trimming: 6 bases; junction bases outside the gene matches: 21. CDR3 protein: CASSELPRGSGRARTPEQYF. The DNA of the CDR3 is TGTGCCAGCAGTGAATTACCCCGGGGTAGCGGGAGGGCCAGGACCCCCGAGCAGTACTTC. The full variable domain, in which reference TRBV2 and TRBJ2-7 provide the parts outside the CDR3, is EPEVTQTPSHQVTQMGQEVILRCVPISNHLYFYWYRQILGQKVEFLVSFYNNEISEKSEIFDDQFSVERPDGSNFTLKIRSTKLEDSAMYFCASSELPRGSGRARTPEQYFGPGTRLTVT.

The chain recombines TRBV4-1 with TRBJ2-7; TRBD1 is a possible D gene (6 bases). This CDR3 is 15 amino acids long. The V end lost 1 base, the J end lost 0 bases, and 10 bases lay between the germline ends. Germline CDR1 MGHRA, CDR2 YSYEKL. CDR3 protein: CASSQVRGPSYEQYF. In DNA form, the CDR3 reads TGCGCCAGCAGCCAAGTCAGGGGTCCCTCCTACGAGCAGTACTTC.

The V call is TRBV4-1, the J call TRBJ2-7; D perhaps matches TRBD1 (5 bases). Germline V lookup: CDR1 MGHRA, CDR2 YSYEKL. Between the trimmed V and J ends, which lost 6 bases and 2 bases, there was a span of 11 bases. The CDR3 length is 13 residues. For the CDR3, the DNA is TGCGCCAGCAGTGGGGCGGATCCCTACGAGCAGTACTTC. Protein: CASSGADPYEQYF.

In this sample, this clone turned up a few times. This chain links TRBV5-6 with TRBJ1-4; TRBD1 matches 9 bases. V was pared by 2 bases and J by 8 bases, with 13 bases of the junction left unmatched. The CDR3 is 17 amino acids. The germline CDR1 and CDR2 sequences are SGHDT and YYEEEE. CDR3 DNA: TGTGCCAGCAGCTTAAAGGACAGGGGACGGACGCGGGAAAAACTGTTTTTT. This translates into CASSLKDRGRTREKLFF.

The CDR3 DNA sequence: TGTGCCAGCAGTCGGGGGGGCACTAGCAATCAGCCCCAGCATTTT. As protein: CASSRGGTSNQPQHF. The chain uses TRBV28 and TRBJ1-5; D possibly corresponds to TRBD1 (6 bases). Germline V gene sequence: CDR1 MDHEN, CDR2 SYDVKM. The V gene lost 5 bases and the J gene lost 0 bases, with 11 bases spanning the gap. The CDR3 contains 15 residues.

The chain employs TRBV30 and TRBJ1-4; 8 nucleotides align to TRBD1. J lost 2 bases, V lost 0 bases, and 8 bases had no gene match. This CDR3 is built from 17 residues. Germline loops: CDR1 GTSNPN, CDR2 SVGIG (reference sequence). The CDR3 DNA is TGTGCCTGGAGTGTACGAGACAGGGGATGGACTAATGAAAAACTGTTTTTT. It yields the protein CAWSVRDRGWTNEKLFF. The complete variable domain, with remaining parts taken from reference TRBV30 and TRBJ1-4, reads SQTIHQWPATLVQPVGSPLSLECTVEGTSNPNLYWYRQAAGRGLQLLFYSVGIGQISSEVPQNLSASRPQDRQFILSSKKLLLSDSGFYLCAWSVRDRGWTNEKLFFGSGTQLSVL.

The rearrangement joins TRBV19 to TRBJ2-1; the D gene is possibly TRBD1 (6 bases). The CDR3 loop spans 15 amino acids. Germline lookup yields CDR1 LNHDA and CDR2 SQIVND (reference sequence). With 4 bases removed from V and 8 bases from J, the gap between germline ends came to 18 bases. As DNA, the CDR3 is TGTGCCAGTAGTAAGCAGGGGCGGGTAGGCGATGAGCAGTTCTTC. Amino acids: CASSKQGRVGDEQFF.

The chain uses TRBV2 and TRBJ2-2; D perhaps matches TRBD2 (5 bases). The germline V gene encodes CDR1 SNHLY and CDR2 FYNNEI. Between the trimmed V and J ends, which lost 3 bases and 7 bases, there was a span of 6 bases. There are 12 residues in the CDR3. CDR3 nucleotide sequence: TGTGCCAGCAGTGACCGGGGCGGGGAGCTGTTTTTT. The encoded protein is CASSDRGGELFF.

Only a few counts were recorded for this clone. One end of the junction does not line up with germline, which may come from a read error. The chain carries TRBV28 and TRBJ2-3, with a weak D call TRBD1 (6 bases). The CDR3 runs to 14 residues. Germline V CDR1 and CDR2: MDHEN, SYDVKM. The CDR3 DNA is TGTGCCAGCAGTTTAAGACCCCGCCAGGGGCGTACGGATTTT. Translating it yields CASSLRPRQGRTDF.

The V call is TRBV7-8, the J call TRBJ2-1; D is undetermined. In germline, CDR1 is SGHVS, CDR2 FQNEAQ. This CDR3 spans 13 amino acids. Between the trimmed V and J ends, which lost 1 base and 7 bases, there was a span of 8 bases. CDR3 DNA: TGTGCCAGCAGCTTAGATAGCCTTAATGAGCAGTTCTTC. This codes for CASSLDSLNEQFF.

This rearrangement joins TRBV2 to TRBJ2-6; D might be TRBD1 (7 bases). CDR1 is SNHLY, CDR2 FYNNEI, per germline. V was clipped by 8 bases and J by 1 base, with 15 bases between them. This CDR3 region has 16 residues. CDR3 nucleotide sequence: TGTGCCAGCCGCGGGACAGTCAAGTCTGGGGCCAACGTCCTGACTTTC. Its protein is CASRGTVKSGANVLTF.

Only a few counts were recorded for this clone. The V gene is TRBV6-5, the J gene TRBJ1-2; D unresolved. The CDR3 runs 13 residues. CDR1 is MNHEY, CDR2 SVGAGI, per germline. V lost 6 bases and J lost 6, with 14 bases in between. CDR3 residues: CASSLGRGHGYTF. DNA for the CDR3: TGTGCCAGCAGCCTCGGCCGTGGGCATGGCTACACCTTC.

The CDR3 DNA reads TGTGCCAGCAGCGTAGACCGGGACAGGGAAGCTTTCTTT. Translated, it gives CASSVDRDREAFF. V gene TRBV7-8 combines with J gene TRBJ1-1; 8 bases are a match to TRBD1. Looked up from germline, CDR1 is SGHVS and CDR2 is FQNEAQ. V dropped 5 bases and J dropped 8; count of bases not matched to a gene: 7. The length of the CDR3 is 13 residues.

This chain connects TRBV4-3 to TRBJ1-1, with unresolved D. Germline values: CDR1 LGHNA, CDR2 YSLEER. There are 13 residues in the CDR3. The V gene lost 1 base and the J gene lost 5 bases, with 8 bases spanning the gap. CDR3: CASSQGRRTEAFF. Here the CDR3 DNA reads TGCGCCAGCAGCCAAGGGCGGAGGACTGAAGCTTTCTTT.

The DNA of the CDR3 is TGTGCCAGCAGCATGGACAGGGGGAAGAGTCAGCCCCAGCATTTT. Translated: CASSMDRGKSQPQHF. This chain connects TRBV7-2 to TRBJ1-5, with 10 positions matching TRBD1. V shed 5 bases, J shed 6 bases, and the junction held 7 bases outside the gene matches. Germline CDR1 SGHTA, CDR2 FQGNSA. The CDR3 is 15 amino acids.

J is TRBJ2-7 and V is TRBV24-1, with 11 bases identical to TRBD1. Germline V gene data show CDR1 as KGHDR and CDR2 as SFDVKD. Trimming removed 4 bases from V and 3 bases from J; junction bases left unmatched: 13. The CDR3 is 18 amino acids. The CDR3 here is CATSDPSRDRGSGYEQYF. In nucleotides, the CDR3 is TGTGCCACCAGTGACCCTTCCCGGGACAGGGGGTCTGGCTACGAGCAGTACTTC.

This rearrangement joins TRBV9 to TRBJ2-1; 12 bases agree with TRBD2. Trimming removed 6 bases from V and 5 bases from J; junction bases left unmatched: 3. In germline, CDR1 is SGDLS, CDR2 YYNGEE. The length of the CDR3 is 14 residues. CDR3 amino acids: CASNPSGRDNEQFF. CDR3 bases: TGTGCCAGCAACCCTAGCGGGAGGGACAATGAGCAGTTCTTC.

V usage is TRBV4-3 and J usage is TRBJ2-1, with D unclear. Trimming cost V 4 bases and J 9 bases, with 13 bases left between them. The CDR3 spans 13 residues. In germline, CDR1 is LGHNA, CDR2 YSLEER. CDR3 sequence (DNA): TGCGCCAGCAGCCCCGGGTCCGGCGGTGAGCAGTTCTTC. It encodes CASSPGSGGEQFF.